One sample yielded the 17 T cell receptor beta chains listed below, sequenced in a study of T cell repertoires in cytomegalovirus infection. TCRdb reprocessed the reads with MiXCR, giving one entry per CDR3 protein. The repertoire consists of 560,000 or so distinct CDR3 sequences, with approximately 16% occurring once and the leading ten covering under 30%. The source material was CD8+ T cells from PBMCs. The receptors shown here come from a human donor in good health (CMV status not recorded). Some clones in this sample may be carry-over from other donors' samples.

This clonotype was seen more than once but under ten times. The chain links TRBV28 to TRBJ2-1; D possibly corresponds to TRBD2 (6 bases). CDR3 length: 15 amino acids. In germline, CDR1 is MDHEN, CDR2 SYDVKM. V was trimmed by 5 bases and J by 6 bases, leaving 17 bases between them. CDR3 bases: TGTGCCAGCAGTCCCCTAGCGACTACCTCCAATGAGCAGTTCTTC. This translates into CASSPLATTSNEQFF.

In its sample, this clonotype was seen many times. The J gene is TRBJ1-5, the V gene TRBV7-8; possible D gene TRBD1, 5 bases. The CDR3 length is 14 residues. Per germline, CDR1 SGHVS and CDR2 FQNEAQ. The germline V and J ends were trimmed by 1 base and 3 bases, with 7 bases remaining between them. CDR3 bases: TGTGCCAGCAGCTTAGGGGACCCCAATCAGCCCCAGCATTTT. It yields the protein CASSLGDPNQPQHF.

This clonotype occurred many times. This chain uses TRBV7-3 with TRBJ1-1; 7 bases map to TRBD1. Germline V gene lookup returns CDR1 SGHTA and CDR2 FQGTGA. The CDR3 loop spans 15 amino acids. V gave up 1 base and J gave up 3 bases; unmatched junction bases: 5. CDR3 nucleotide sequence: TGTGCCAGCAGCTTAAACACAGGGGTGGACACTGAAGCTTTCTTT. It encodes CASSLNTGVDTEAFF.

The table lists this clonotype with many counts. The CDR3 protein is CASSYSVGEINEKLFF. The CDR3 DNA reads as TGTGCCAGCAGTTACTCCGTCGGCGAGATTAATGAAAAACTGTTTTTT. The chain has TRBV6-5 and TRBJ1-4; no firm D call. The CDR3 runs 16 residues. Germline lookup yields CDR1 MNHEY and CDR2 SVGAGI. V lost 0 bases and J lost 4, with 12 bases in between.

This clonotype was seen only a few times. The V and J genes are TRBV15 and TRBJ2-1, with 8 bases aligning to TRBD1. V lost 5 bases, J lost 8 bases, and 5 bases stayed unmatched. CDR1 LNHNV and CDR2 YYDKDF come from the germline V gene (reference sequence). The CDR3 is 13 amino acids. Here the CDR3 DNA reads TGTGCCACCAGCCCGGACAGGGCTGATGAGCAGTTCTTC. As protein: CATSPDRADEQFF. The full variable domain, with the rest looked up from reference TRBV15 and TRBJ2-1, is DAMVIQNPRYQVTQFGKPVTLSCSQTLNHNVMYWYQQKSSQAPKLLFHYYDKDFNNEADTPDNFQSRRPNTSFCFLDIRSPGLGDTAMYLCATSPDRADEQFFGPGTRLTVL.

This clonotype has a count of ten or more. The V gene is TRBV12-3 or TRBV12-4, the J gene TRBJ2-7, with a tentative D call TRBD2 (5 bases). V lost 3 bases to trimming and J lost 6 bases, with 9 bases between them. There are 12 residues in the CDR3. DNA for the CDR3: TGTGCCAGCAGTTTTGAAGGAGGCGAGCAGTACTTC. Amino acid sequence: CASSFEGGEQYF.

This clonotype was counted at least ten times. The rearrangement links TRBV7-9 to TRBJ1-5, with D unresolved. Per the germline V gene, CDR1 is SEHNR and CDR2 is FQNEAQ (reference sequence). The CDR3 covers 12 residues. V was pared by 10 bases and J by 5 bases, with 12 bases between. The CDR3 nucleotides read TGTGCCACCTCGATGAGTGATCAGCCCCAGCATTTT. This codes for CATSMSDQPQHF.

This clonotype was seen many times. The genes are TRBV7-9 and TRBJ2-5, with 8 nucleotides matching TRBD2. The length of the CDR3 is 17 residues. Per the germline V gene, CDR1 is SEHNR and CDR2 is FQNEAQ (reference sequence). V shed 2 bases, J shed 0 bases, and the junction held 8 bases outside the gene matches. This CDR3 reads CASSLWGTSSYQETQYF. The CDR3 coding sequence is TGTGCCAGCAGCTTATGGGGGACTAGTTCGTACCAAGAGACCCAGTACTTC.

This clonotype occurred many times. The chain is built from TRBV4-1 and TRBJ2-1; perhaps TRBD2 as D (5 bases). Germline V gene lookup returns CDR1 MGHRA and CDR2 YSYEKL. Trimming stripped 0 bases from V and 7 bases from J, with 28 bases between. The CDR3 is 20 amino acids. The CDR3 loop reads CASSQEITLPPRGRRNEQFF. The CDR3 DNA is TGCGCCAGCAGCCAAGAAATAACCCTTCCCCCCCGCGGACGGAGGAATGAGCAGTTCTTC.

This clonotype was recorded at least ten times. This chain uses TRBV12-3 or TRBV12-4 with TRBJ2-6, with unresolved D. The V and J ends lost 4 bases and 3 bases respectively, with 4 bases between them. The CDR3 runs to 13 residues. In DNA form, the CDR3 reads TGTGCCAGCAGTTGGAGTGGGGCCAACGTCCTGACTTTC. Translation: CASSWSGANVLTF.

The V call is TRBV27, the J call TRBJ2-5, with 7 bases lining up with TRBD1. Germline V gives CDR1 MNHEY, CDR2 SMNVEV (reference sequence). This CDR3 has 15 residues. The ends lost 4 bases at V and 1 base at J; junction bases unmatched: 6. CDR3 sequence: CASSSTPGGQETQYF. The CDR3 nucleotides read TGTGCCAGCAGTTCCACCCCAGGGGGCCAAGAGACCCAGTACTTC.

The chain couples TRBV27 to TRBJ2-7; 12 nucleotides align to TRBD1. V lost 4 bases, J lost 3 bases, and 7 bases stayed unmatched. The germline V gene has CDR1 MNHEY and CDR2 SMNVEV (reference sequence). The CDR3 loop spans 16 amino acids. CDR3 DNA: TGTGCCAGCAGTTCCTTCGGGACAGGGGGCGGCTACGAGCAGTACTTC. This translates into CASSSFGTGGGYEQYF.

This clonotype was recorded many times. CDR3 protein: CASSGLGVAGFYNEQFF. The CDR3 DNA follows: TGCGCCAGCAGTGGCCTAGGCGTAGCGGGCTTTTACAATGAGCAGTTCTTC. This sequence joins TRBV10-2 and TRBJ2-1; 7 bases line up with TRBD2. The CDR3 length is 17 residues. Germline V gene sequence: CDR1 WSHSY, CDR2 SAAADI. V trimming: 4 bases; J trimming: 4 bases; junction bases outside the gene matches: 13.

The chain joins TRBV27 to TRBJ2-7; 7 positions match TRBD2. Germline CDR1 is MNHEY and CDR2 is SMNVEV (reference sequence). There are 16 residues in the CDR3. Trimming removed 3 bases from V and 2 bases from J; junction bases left unmatched: 10. DNA of the CDR3: TGTGCCAGCAGTTTGGGGGGAGGGCAGCGGCCCTACGAGCAGTACTTC. It translates to CASSLGGGQRPYEQYF.

This clonotype showed up many times. The J gene is TRBJ1-2, the V gene TRBV7-8, with TRBD1 identical over 10 bases. The CDR3 extends over 16 amino acids. Germline CDR1 is SGHVS and CDR2 is FQNEAQ. V lost 5 bases, J lost 6 bases, and 12 bases stayed unmatched. The DNA of the CDR3 is TGTGCCAGCAGCCGCGTCTCGGGTGACAGGGGGCATGGCTACACCTTC. As protein: CASSRVSGDRGHGYTF.

This clonotype was found a few times. The rearrangement uses TRBV4-2 and TRBJ2-3, with D unresolved. Trimming cost V 0 bases and J 1 base, with 11 bases left between them. The germline V gene encodes CDR1 LGHNA and CDR2 YNFKEQ. The CDR3 is made up of 16 amino acids. CDR3 coding DNA: TGTGCCAGCAGCCAAGATGGCCCTTGGGGCACAGATACGCAGTATTTT. Amino acids: CASSQDGPWGTDTQYF.

This chain links TRBV11-3 with TRBJ2-3; possible D gene TRBD2, 5 bases. The germline gives CDR1 SGHNT, CDR2 YENEEA. The CDR3 spans 13 residues. The V and J ends lost 1 base and 6 bases respectively, with 8 bases between them. The CDR3 sequence is CASSLGGWDTQYF. The CDR3, as DNA: TGTGCCAGCAGCTTAGGAGGGTGGGATACGCAGTATTTT. The full variable domain, completed using reference TRBV11-3 and TRBJ2-3, is EAGVVQSPRYKIIEKKQPVAFWCNPISGHNTLYWYLQNLGQGPELLIRYENEEAVDDSQLPKDRFSAERLKGVDSTLKIQPAELGDSAVYLCASSLGGWDTQYFGPGTRLTVL.